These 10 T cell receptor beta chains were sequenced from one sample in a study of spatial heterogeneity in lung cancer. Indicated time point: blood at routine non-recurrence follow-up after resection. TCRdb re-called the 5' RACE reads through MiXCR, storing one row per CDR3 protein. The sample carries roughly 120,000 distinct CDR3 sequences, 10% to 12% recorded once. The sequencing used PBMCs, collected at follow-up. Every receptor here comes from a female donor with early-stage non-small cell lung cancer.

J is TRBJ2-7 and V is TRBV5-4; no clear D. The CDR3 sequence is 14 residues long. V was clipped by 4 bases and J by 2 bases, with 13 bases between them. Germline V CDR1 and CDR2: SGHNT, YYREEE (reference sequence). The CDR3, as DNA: TGTGCCAGCAGCGAGAGCGCGGTTGCCTACGAGCAGTACTTC. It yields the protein CASSESAVAYEQYF. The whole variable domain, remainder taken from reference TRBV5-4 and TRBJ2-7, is ETGVTQSPTHLIKTRGQQVTLRCSSQSGHNTVSWYQQALGQGPQFIFQYYREEENGRGNFPPRFSGLQFPNYSSELNVNALELDDSALYLCASSESAVAYEQYFGPGTRLTVT.

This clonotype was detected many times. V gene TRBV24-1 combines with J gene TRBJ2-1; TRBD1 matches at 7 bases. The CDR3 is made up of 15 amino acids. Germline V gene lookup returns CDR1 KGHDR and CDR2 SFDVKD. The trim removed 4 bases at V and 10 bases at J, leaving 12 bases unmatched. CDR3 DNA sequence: TGTGCCACCAGTGACCCCCGGGACAGAAAAGAGGAGCAGTTCTTC. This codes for CATSDPRDRKEEQFF.

CDR3 amino acids: CASSGTGGHGYTF. The CDR3 DNA is TGTGCCAGCAGTGGAACGGGGGGACATGGCTACACCTTC. This rearrangement joins TRBV6-1 to TRBJ1-2; D is possibly TRBD1 (5 bases). The germline gives CDR1 MNHNS, CDR2 SASEGT. The V end was cut by 4 bases, the J end by 6 bases, with 12 bases between. The CDR3 extends over 13 amino acids.

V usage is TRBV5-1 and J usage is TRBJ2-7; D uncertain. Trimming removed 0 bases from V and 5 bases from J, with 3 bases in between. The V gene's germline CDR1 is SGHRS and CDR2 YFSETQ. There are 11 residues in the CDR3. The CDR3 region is CASSLDNEQYF. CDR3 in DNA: TGCGCCAGCAGCTTGGATAACGAGCAGTACTTC.

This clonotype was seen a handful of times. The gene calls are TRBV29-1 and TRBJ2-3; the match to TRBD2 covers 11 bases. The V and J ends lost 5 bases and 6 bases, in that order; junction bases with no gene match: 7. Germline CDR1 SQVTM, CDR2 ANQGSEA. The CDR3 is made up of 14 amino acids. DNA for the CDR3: TGCAGCGTTTGGACTAGCGGGCGGGCGGATACGCAGTATTTT. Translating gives CSVWTSGRADTQYF.

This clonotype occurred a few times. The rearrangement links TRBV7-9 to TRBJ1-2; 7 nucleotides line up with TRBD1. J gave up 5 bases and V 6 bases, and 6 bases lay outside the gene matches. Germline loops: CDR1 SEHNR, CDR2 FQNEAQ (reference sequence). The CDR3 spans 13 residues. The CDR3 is CASRPTGTYGYTF. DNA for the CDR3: TGTGCCAGCAGACCGACAGGGACTTATGGCTACACCTTC.

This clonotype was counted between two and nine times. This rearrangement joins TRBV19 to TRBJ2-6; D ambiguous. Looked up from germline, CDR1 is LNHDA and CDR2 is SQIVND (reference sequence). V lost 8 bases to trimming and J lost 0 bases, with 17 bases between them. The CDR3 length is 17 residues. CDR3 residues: CASEGERLHSGANVLTF. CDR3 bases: TGTGCCAGTGAAGGAGAACGCCTTCACTCTGGGGCCAACGTCCTGACTTTC.

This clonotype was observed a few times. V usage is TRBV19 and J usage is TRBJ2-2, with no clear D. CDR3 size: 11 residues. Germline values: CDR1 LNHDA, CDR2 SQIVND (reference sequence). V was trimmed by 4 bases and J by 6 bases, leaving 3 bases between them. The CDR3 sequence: CASSNAGELFF. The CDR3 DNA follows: TGTGCCAGTAGTAACGCCGGGGAGCTGTTTTTT.

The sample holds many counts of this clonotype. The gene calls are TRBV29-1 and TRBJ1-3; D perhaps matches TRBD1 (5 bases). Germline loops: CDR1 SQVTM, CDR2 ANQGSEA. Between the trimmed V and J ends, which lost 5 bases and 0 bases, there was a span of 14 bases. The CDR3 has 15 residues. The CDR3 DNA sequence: TGCAGCGTTTTATTTGGGCAGGGCTCTGGAAACACCATATATTTT. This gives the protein CSVLFGQGSGNTIYF. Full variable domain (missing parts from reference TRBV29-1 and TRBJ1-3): SAVISQKPSRDICQRGTSLTIQCQVDSQVTMMFWYRQQPGQSLTLIATANQGSEATYESGFVIDKFPISRPNLTFSTLTVSNMSPEDSSIYLCSVLFGQGSGNTIYFGEGSWLTVV.

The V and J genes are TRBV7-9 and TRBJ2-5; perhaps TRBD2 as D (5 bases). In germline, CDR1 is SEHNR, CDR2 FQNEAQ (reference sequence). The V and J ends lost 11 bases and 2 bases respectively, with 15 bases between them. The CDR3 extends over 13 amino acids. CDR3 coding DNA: TGTGCCGGTACCGAGGGTCCGCAAGAGACCCAGTACTTC. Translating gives CAGTEGPQETQYF.